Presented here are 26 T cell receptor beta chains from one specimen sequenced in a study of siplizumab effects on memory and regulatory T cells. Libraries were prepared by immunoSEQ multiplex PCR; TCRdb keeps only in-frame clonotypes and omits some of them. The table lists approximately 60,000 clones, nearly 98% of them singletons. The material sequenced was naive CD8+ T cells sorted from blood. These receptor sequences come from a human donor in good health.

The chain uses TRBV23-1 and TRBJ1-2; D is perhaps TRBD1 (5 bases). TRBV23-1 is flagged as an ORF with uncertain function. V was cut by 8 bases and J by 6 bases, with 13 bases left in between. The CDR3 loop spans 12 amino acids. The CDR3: CASQNRKHGYTF. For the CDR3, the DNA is TGCGCCAGCCAGAACAGGAAGCATGGCTACACCTTC.

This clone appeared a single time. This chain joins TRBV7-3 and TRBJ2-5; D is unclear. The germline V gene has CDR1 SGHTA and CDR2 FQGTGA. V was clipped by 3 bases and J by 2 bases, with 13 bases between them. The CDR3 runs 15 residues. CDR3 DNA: TGTGCCAGCAGCTTTGGTAGGGTAGGGCAAGAGACCCAGTACTTC. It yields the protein CASSFGRVGQETQYF.

The CDR3 DNA reads as TGTGCCAGCAGCCACGGGCTAGAGACCCAGTACTTC. Translating gives CASSHGLETQYF. The gene calls are TRBV7-6 and TRBJ2-5; D not certain. Trimming took off 5 bases at V and 4 bases at J, with 8 bases between the two ends. CDR3 size: 12 residues. The germline V gene has CDR1 SGHVS and CDR2 FNYEAQ. Complete variable domain (other parts from reference TRBV7-6 and TRBJ2-5): GAGVSQSPRYKVTKRGQDVALRCDPISGHVSLYWYRQALGQGPEFLTYFNYEAQQDKSGLPNDRFSAERPEGSISTLTIQRTEQRDSAMYRCASSHGLETQYFGPGTRLLVL.

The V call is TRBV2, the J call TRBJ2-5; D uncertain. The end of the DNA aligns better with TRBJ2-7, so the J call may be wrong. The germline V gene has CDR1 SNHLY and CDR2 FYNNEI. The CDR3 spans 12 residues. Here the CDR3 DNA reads TGTGCCAGCACGGTATGGACGGGCGAGCAGTACTTC. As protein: CASTVWTGEQYF.

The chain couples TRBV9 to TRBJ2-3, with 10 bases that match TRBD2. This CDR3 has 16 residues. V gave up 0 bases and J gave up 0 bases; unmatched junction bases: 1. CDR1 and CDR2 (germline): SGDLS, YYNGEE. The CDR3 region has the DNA TGTGCCAGCAGCGTAGAAGCGGGGGGGAGCACAGATACGCAGTATTTT. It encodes CASSVEAGGSTDTQYF.

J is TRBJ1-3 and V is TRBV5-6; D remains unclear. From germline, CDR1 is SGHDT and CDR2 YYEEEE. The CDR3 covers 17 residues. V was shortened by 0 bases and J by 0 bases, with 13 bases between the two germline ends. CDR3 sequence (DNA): TGTGCCAGCAGCTTGGCCTTGGCTGTGAACTCTGGAAACACCATATATTTT. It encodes CASSLALAVNSGNTIYF.

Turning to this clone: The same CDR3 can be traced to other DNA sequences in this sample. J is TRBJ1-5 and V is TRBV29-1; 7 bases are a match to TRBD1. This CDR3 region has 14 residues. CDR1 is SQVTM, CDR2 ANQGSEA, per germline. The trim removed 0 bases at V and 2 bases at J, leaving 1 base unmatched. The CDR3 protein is CSVEDGQGNQPQHF. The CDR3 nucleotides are TGCAGCGTTGAAGATGGACAGGGCAATCAGCCCCAGCATTTT.

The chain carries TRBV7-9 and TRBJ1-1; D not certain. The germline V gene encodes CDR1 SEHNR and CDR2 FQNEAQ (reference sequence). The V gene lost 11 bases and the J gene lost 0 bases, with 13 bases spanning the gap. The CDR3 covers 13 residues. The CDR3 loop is CALRGTLNTEAFF. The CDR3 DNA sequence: TGTGCCTTAAGAGGCACCTTGAACACTGAAGCTTTCTTT. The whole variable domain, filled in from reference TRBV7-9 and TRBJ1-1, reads DTGVSQNPRHKITKRGQNVTFRCDPISEHNRLYWYRQTLGQGPEFLTYFQNEAQLEKSRLLSDRFSAERPKGSFSTLEIQRTEQGDSAMYLCALRGTLNTEAFFGQGTRLTVV.

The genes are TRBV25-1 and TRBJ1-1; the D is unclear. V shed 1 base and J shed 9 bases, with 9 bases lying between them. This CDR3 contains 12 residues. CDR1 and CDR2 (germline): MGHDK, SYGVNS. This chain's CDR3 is CASSEFSDKAFF. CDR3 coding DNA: TGTGCCAGCAGTGAATTTAGCGACAAAGCTTTCTTT.

The CDR3 reads CASSLDSTYEQYF. In nucleotides, the CDR3 is TGTGCCAGCAGCTTAGACAGCACCTACGAGCAGTACTTC. V usage is TRBV7-3 and J usage is TRBJ2-7, with a possible D match to TRBD1 (5 bases). V was shortened by 2 bases and J by 2 bases, with 7 bases between the two germline ends. The CDR3 contains 13 residues. Germline loops: CDR1 SGHTA, CDR2 FQGTGA.

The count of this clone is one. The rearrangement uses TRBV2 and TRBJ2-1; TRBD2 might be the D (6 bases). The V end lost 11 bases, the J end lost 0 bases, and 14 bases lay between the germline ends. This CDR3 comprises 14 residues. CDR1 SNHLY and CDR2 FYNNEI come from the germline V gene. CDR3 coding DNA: TGTGCCGCCCAGGCGGGGAGCTCCTACAATGAGCAGTTCTTC. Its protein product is CAAQAGSSYNEQFF.

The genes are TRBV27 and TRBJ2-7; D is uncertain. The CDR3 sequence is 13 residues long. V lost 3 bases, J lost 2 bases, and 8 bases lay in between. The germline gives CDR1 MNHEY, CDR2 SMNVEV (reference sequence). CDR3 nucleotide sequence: TGTGCCAGCAGTTTGGGCGGTACCTACGAGCAGTACTTC. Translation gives CASSLGGTYEQYF.

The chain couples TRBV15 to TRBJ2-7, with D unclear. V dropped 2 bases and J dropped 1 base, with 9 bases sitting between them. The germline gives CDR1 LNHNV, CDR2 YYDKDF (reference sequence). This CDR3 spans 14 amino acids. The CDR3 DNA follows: TGTGCCACCAGCAGACTAGAAAAGTCCTACGAGCAGTACTTC. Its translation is CATSRLEKSYEQYF. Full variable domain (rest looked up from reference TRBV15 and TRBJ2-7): DAMVIQNPRYQVTQFGKPVTLSCSQTLNHNVMYWYQQKSSQAPKLLFHYYDKDFNNEADTPDNFQSRRPNTSFCFLDIRSPGLGDTAMYLCATSRLEKSYEQYFGPGTRLTVT.

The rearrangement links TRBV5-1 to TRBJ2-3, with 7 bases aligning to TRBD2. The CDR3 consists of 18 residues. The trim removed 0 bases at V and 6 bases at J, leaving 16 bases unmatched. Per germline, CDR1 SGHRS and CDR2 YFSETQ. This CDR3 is CASSLGGSGPGLLDTQYF. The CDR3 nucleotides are TGCGCCAGCAGCTTGGGGGGTAGCGGGCCAGGTTTGTTGGATACGCAGTATTTT.

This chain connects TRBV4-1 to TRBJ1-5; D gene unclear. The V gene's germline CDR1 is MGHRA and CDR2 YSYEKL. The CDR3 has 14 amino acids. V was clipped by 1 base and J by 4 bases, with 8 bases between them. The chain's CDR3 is CASSQVPQNQPQHF. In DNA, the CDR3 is TGCGCCAGCAGCCAAGTCCCACAGAATCAGCCCCAGCATTTT.

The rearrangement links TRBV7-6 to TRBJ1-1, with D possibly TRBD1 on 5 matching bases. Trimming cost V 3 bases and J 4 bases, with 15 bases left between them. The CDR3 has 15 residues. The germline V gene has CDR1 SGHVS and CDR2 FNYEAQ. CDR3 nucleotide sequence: TGTGCCAGCAGCTTGGGGGGGGACGGAGCCACTGAAGCTTTCTTT. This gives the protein CASSLGGDGATEAFF.

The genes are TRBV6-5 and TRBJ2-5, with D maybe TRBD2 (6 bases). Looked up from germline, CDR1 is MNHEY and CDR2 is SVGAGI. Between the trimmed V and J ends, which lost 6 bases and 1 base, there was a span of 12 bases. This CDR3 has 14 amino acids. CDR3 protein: CASSPTSGQETQYF. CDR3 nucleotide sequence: TGTGCCAGCAGCCCGACTAGTGGCCAAGAGACCCAGTACTTC.

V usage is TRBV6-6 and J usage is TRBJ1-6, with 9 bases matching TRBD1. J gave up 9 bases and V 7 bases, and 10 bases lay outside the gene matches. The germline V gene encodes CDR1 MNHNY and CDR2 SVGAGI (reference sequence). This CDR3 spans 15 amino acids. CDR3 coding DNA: TGTGCCAGCAACCTGAGACAGGGGGAGACTTCACCCCTCCACTTT. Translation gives CASNLRQGETSPLHF.

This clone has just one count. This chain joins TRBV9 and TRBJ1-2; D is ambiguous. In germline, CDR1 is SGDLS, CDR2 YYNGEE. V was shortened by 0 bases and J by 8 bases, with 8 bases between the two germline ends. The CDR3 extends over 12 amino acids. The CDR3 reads CASSVGGAGYTF. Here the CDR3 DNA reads TGTGCCAGCAGCGTAGGCGGAGCCGGCTACACCTTC.

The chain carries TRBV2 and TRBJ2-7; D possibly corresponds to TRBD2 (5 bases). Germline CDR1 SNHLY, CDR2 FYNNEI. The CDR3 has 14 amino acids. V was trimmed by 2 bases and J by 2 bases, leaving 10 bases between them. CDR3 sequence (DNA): TGTGCCAGCAGTGAAATGGCGGGTCCCTACGAGCAGTACTTC. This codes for CASSEMAGPYEQYF.

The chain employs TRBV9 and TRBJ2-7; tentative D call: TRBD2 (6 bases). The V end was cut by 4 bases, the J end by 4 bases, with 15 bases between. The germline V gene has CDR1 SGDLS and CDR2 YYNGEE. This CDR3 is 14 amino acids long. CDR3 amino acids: CASSPSGSLYEQYF. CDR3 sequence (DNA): TGTGCCAGCAGCCCCTCCGGGAGCCTATACGAGCAGTACTTC.

The CDR3 spells CASSFGWGAEETQYF. CDR3 bases: TGCGCCAGCAGCTTTGGGTGGGGGGCAGAAGAGACCCAGTACTTC. The J gene is TRBJ2-5, the V gene TRBV5-1; the D gene could be TRBD1 or TRBD2 (6 bases each). Trimming pared 2 bases from V and 3 bases from J, leaving 14 bases between. The CDR3 has 15 residues. Germline V CDR1 and CDR2: SGHRS, YFSETQ.

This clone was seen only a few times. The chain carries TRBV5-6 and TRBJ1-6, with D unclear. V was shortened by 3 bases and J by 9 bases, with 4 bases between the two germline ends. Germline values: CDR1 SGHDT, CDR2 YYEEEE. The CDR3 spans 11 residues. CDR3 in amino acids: CASSSGSPLHF. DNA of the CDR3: TGTGCCAGCAGCTCCGGTTCACCCCTCCACTTT.

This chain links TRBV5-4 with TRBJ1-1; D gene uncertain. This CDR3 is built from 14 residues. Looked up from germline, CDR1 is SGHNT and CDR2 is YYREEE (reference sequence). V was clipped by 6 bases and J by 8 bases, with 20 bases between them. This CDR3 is CASTEDSAWTEAFF. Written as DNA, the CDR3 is TGTGCCAGCACTGAGGATTCAGCGTGGACCGAAGCTTTCTTT.

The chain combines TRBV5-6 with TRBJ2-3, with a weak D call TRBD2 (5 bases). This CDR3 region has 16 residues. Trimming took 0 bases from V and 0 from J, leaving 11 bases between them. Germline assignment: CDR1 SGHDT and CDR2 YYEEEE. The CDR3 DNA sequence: TGTGCCAGCAGCTTGGGAGGACTTTCTAGCACAGATACGCAGTATTTT. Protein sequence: CASSLGGLSSTDTQYF.

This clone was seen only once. Here the CDR3 reads CASSESWGNEQFF. The CDR3 DNA reads TGTGCCAGCAGTGAATCTTGGGGGAATGAGCAGTTCTTC. The chain recombines TRBV6-4 with TRBJ2-1, with D perhaps assigned TRBD1 or TRBD2 (5 bases each). The CDR3 consists of 13 residues. Germline V gives CDR1 MRHNA, CDR2 SNTAGT. Trimming removed 3 bases from V and 7 bases from J, with 10 bases in between.